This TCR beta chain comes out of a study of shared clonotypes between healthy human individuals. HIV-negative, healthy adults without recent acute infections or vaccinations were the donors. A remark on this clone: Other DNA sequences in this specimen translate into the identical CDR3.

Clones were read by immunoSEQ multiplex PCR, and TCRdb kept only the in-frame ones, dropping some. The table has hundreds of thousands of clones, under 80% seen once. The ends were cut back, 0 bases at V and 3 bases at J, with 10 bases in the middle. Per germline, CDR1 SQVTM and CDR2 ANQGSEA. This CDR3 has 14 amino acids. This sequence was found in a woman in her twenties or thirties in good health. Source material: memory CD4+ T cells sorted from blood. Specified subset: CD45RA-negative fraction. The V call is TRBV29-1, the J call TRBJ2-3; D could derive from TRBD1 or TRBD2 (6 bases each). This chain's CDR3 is CSVEDRGRTDTQYF. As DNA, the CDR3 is TGCAGCGTTGAAGATCGGGGGCGAACAGATACGCAGTATTTT.